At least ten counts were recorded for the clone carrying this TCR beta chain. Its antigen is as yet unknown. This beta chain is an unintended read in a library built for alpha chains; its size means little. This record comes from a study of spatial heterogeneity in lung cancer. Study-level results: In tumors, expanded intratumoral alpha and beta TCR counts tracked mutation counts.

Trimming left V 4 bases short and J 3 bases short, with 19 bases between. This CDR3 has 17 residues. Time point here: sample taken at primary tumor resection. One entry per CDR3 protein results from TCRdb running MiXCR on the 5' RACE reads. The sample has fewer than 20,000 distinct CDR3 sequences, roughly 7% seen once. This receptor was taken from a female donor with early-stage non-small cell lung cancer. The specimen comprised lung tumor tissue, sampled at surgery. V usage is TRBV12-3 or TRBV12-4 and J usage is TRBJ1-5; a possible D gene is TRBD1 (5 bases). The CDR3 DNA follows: TGTGCCAGCAGTTCCCAGGGAGGGCCGAGATTCAATCAGCCCCAGCATTTT. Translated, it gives CASSSQGGPRFNQPQHF.